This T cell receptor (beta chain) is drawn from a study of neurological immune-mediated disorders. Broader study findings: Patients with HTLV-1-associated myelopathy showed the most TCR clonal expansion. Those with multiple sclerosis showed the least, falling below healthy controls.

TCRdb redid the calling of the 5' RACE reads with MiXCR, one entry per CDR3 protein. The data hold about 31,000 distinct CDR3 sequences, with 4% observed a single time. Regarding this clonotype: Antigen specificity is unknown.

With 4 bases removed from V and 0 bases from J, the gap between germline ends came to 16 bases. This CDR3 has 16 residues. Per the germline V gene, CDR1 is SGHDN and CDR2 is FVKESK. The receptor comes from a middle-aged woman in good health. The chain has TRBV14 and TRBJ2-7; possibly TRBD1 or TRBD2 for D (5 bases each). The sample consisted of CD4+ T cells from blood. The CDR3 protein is CASSPHAGASSYEQYF. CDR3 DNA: TGTGCCAGCAGCCCCCATGCCGGGGCCAGCTCCTACGAGCAGTACTTC. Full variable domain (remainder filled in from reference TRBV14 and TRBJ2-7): EAGVTQFPSHSVIEKGQTVTLRCDPISGHDNLYWYRRVMGKEIKFLLHFVKESKQDESGMPNNRFLAERTGGTYSTLKVQPAELEDSGVYFCASSPHAGASSYEQYFGPGTRLTVT.